A single sample is the source of the 5 T cell receptor beta chains below, sequenced in a study of T-cell memory formation after mild COVID-19. MiXCR, applied by TCRdb to the 5' RACE reads, yields one record per CDR3 protein. Of approximately 400,000 distinct CDR3 sequences in the sample, roughly 17% were seen once. Material: PBMCs or a T cell subset sorted from them (not recorded which). The receptors here all came from a man between 18 and 35 years old who had mild COVID-19 (a few samples of this study predate the infection). Cell type and time point are not known.

This rearrangement joins TRBV7-9 to TRBJ1-1; D ambiguous. V lost 11 bases and J 8 bases, leaving 15 bases between the germline ends. The CDR3 has 11 amino acids. Germline lookup yields CDR1 SEHNR and CDR2 FQNEAQ (reference sequence). The CDR3 nucleotides are TGTGCCCTGGAGGCTGAGAGAGAAGCTTTCTTT. Residues: CALEAEREAFF.

The V and J genes are TRBV5-4 and TRBJ2-7; TRBD2 aligns across 9 bases. Germline V lookup: CDR1 SGHNT, CDR2 YYREEE (reference sequence). V shed 1 base, J shed 6 bases, and the junction held 8 bases outside the gene matches. The CDR3 runs to 15 residues. The DNA for the CDR3 is TGTGCCAGCAGCTTGTTTGGGCGGGGGGGCCCCGAGCAGTACGTC. Its translation: CASSLFGRGGPEQYV.

Here the CDR3 DNA reads TGTGCCAGCAGCGTAGACCCAGGTTCTAATTCACCCCTCCACTTT. Protein sequence: CASSVDPGSNSPLHF. The J gene is TRBJ1-6, the V gene TRBV9; D unresolved. The CDR3 length is 15 residues. Germline assignment: CDR1 SGDLS and CDR2 YYNGEE. Trimming removed 0 bases from V and 6 bases from J, with 10 bases in between.

This clonotype was observed a handful of times. The chain is built from TRBV2 and TRBJ1-4; no clear D. CDR3 length equals 10 residues. V dropped 8 bases and J dropped 8 bases, with 6 bases sitting between them. From germline, CDR1 is SNHLY and CDR2 FYNNEI. The CDR3 here is CASFREKLFF. Written as DNA, the CDR3 is TGTGCCAGCTTCCGGGAAAAACTGTTTTTT.

CDR3 DNA sequence: TGTGCCAGCAATCTAGCGGAATATAGCACAGATACGCAGTATTTT. Translating gives CASNLAEYSTDTQYF. This sequence joins TRBV6-6 and TRBJ2-3; TRBD2 matches 7 bases. Germline V lookup: CDR1 MNHNY, CDR2 SVGAGI (reference sequence). The V gene end was trimmed by 7 bases and the J gene end by 0 bases; junction bases not matched to a gene: 7. The CDR3 runs 15 residues.